This T cell receptor beta chain was sequenced in a study of cytomegalovirus exposure and HLA in healthy donors. PCR involved 60 Vbeta and 13 Jbeta primers. Measured with immunoSEQ multiplex PCR; TCRdb has only the in-frame clones, and not every one. There are 150,000 to 200,000 clones in the sample; about 13% occur only once, and over 6.5% lies in the top ten. Sequencing input: PBMCs. The origin of this receptor is a man aged 50-59 years in good health and CMV-seropositive.

CDR3 loop: CASSDSGLTDTQYF. The CDR3 DNA sequence: TGTGCCAGCAGTGACTCGGGGCTCACAGATACGCAGTATTTT. This rearrangement joins TRBV6-4 to TRBJ2-3; maybe TRBD1 (5 bases). The ends were cut back, 0 bases at V and 2 bases at J, with 6 bases in the middle. The CDR3 runs 14 residues. Germline CDR1 and CDR2: MRHNA and SNTAGT.